This TCR beta chain comes out of a study of T cells in Graves' hyperthyroidism and ophthalmopathy. Study findings and constraints: Patients with ophthalmopathy were separated from those with stable hyperthyroidism by a 13 V-J model.

The length of the CDR3 is 13 residues. In germline, CDR1 is SGHVS, CDR2 FQNEAQ. V lost 5 bases, J lost 6 bases, and 13 bases lay in between. Graves' hyperthyroidism showing no ophthalmopathy progression within 18 months was considered stable. Patients aged 18 to 65 had newly diagnosed hyperthyroidism that had lasted under 2 months. TCR beta CDR3 regions were amplified from RNA. TCR CDR3 regions were first amplified by RT-PCR with HTBI primers. TCRdb processed the multiplex PCR reads anew with MiXCR; each CDR3 protein has one entry. The sample records 600,000 to 900,000 distinct CDR3 sequences, less than 20% being singletons. This clonotype has more than one count but fewer than ten. What it binds is unknown.

The clonotype comes from a man aged 18 to 29 with Graves' hyperthyroidism. The rearrangement uses TRBV7-8 and TRBJ1-1; TRBD1 is a possible D gene (6 bases). Source material: blood. This CDR3 reads CASSPRRGPEAFF. The CDR3 DNA reads as TGTGCCAGCAGCCCCCGTCGGGGGCCTGAAGCTTTCTTT.